Below are 28 T cell receptor beta chains sequenced from a single sample in a study of T cell responses to AZD1222 COVID-19 vaccine. Using immunoSEQ multiplex PCR, the repertoire was profiled, and TCRdb retains in-frame clones only, with some absent. Found here are around 150,000 clones, under 95% of them singletons; the top ten hold under 6%. The specimen was peripheral blood, collected 28 days after the second AZD1222 dose. These TCRs come from an adult who received the AZD1222 COVID-19 vaccine.

The sample holds a few counts of this clone. The V gene is TRBV4-3, the J gene TRBJ1-2; D remains ambiguous. Germline V lookup: CDR1 LGHNA, CDR2 YSLEER. Trimming took 1 base from V and 7 from J, leaving 16 bases between them. This CDR3 is 15 amino acids long. The CDR3: CASSQVIEVAGGYTF. The CDR3 coding sequence is TGCGCCAGCAGCCAAGTGATAGAGGTTGCTGGTGGCTACACCTTC.

In this sample, this clone turned up once. The chain has TRBV4-3 and TRBJ1-5; no clear D. Trimming left V 0 bases short and J 7 bases short, with 7 bases between. CDR1 is LGHNA and CDR2 is YSLEER in the germline V gene. The CDR3 totals 13 residues. The CDR3 DNA is TGCGCCAGCAGCCAAGAGCCGGGACAGCCCCAGCATTTT. It codes for CASSQEPGQPQHF.

This chain links TRBV30 with TRBJ1-5; D remains ambiguous. The germline V gene has CDR1 GTSNPN and CDR2 SVGIG (reference sequence). The CDR3 extends over 14 amino acids. V gave up 2 bases and J gave up 7 bases, with 15 bases separating them. The CDR3 protein is CAWSSDTLKQPQHF. In DNA, the CDR3 is TGTGCCTGGAGTTCTGACACCTTGAAGCAGCCCCAGCATTTT.

V and J are TRBV28 and TRBJ1-1; no clear D gene. The CDR3 has 12 amino acids. Trimming stripped 1 base from V and 7 bases from J, with 7 bases between. Per germline, CDR1 MDHEN and CDR2 SYDVKM. In DNA form, the CDR3 reads TGTGCCAGCAGTTTATCGGTGGGTGAAGCTTTCTTT. Amino acid sequence: CASSLSVGEAFF.

The V call is TRBV29-1, the J call TRBJ1-1; a weak D match, TRBD1 (5 bases). The CDR3 has 17 amino acids. Germline assignment: CDR1 SQVTM and CDR2 ANQGSEA. Deletions cut 2 bases from V and 5 bases from J, with 24 bases between. DNA for the CDR3: TGCAGCGTTGAACCAGGGACGAGGGCCTGGGGGAAAACTGAAGCTTTCTTT. Encoded protein: CSVEPGTRAWGKTEAFF.

This rearrangement joins TRBV24-1 to TRBJ2-1; D unclear. V dropped 6 bases and J dropped 1 base, with 9 bases sitting between them. CDR3 length equals 14 residues. Germline-derived CDR1 and CDR2 are KGHDR and SFDVKD. CDR3: CATSRAGSYNEQFF. DNA for the CDR3: TGTGCCACCAGTCGGGCAGGTTCCTACAATGAGCAGTTCTTC.

The chain employs TRBV6-4 and TRBJ1-5; unclear D gene. CDR1 is MRHNA and CDR2 is SNTAGT in the germline V gene. The CDR3 runs to 16 residues. The V and J ends lost 3 bases and 3 bases respectively, with 15 bases between them. In DNA form, the CDR3 reads TGTGCCAGCAGTGAGAGGGCCTATAGGAACAATCAGCCCCAGCATTTT. Translation: CASSERAYRNNQPQHF.

The chain employs TRBV5-6 and TRBJ1-1; a possible D gene is TRBD1 (5 bases). Trimming cost V 3 bases and J 5 bases, with 11 bases left between them. Per the germline V gene, CDR1 is SGHDT and CDR2 is YYEEEE. This CDR3 region has 13 residues. CDR3 DNA: TGTGCCAGCAGCTCGGGGGTCGGAACTGAAGCTTTCTTT. It encodes CASSSGVGTEAFF.

The chain recombines TRBV19 with TRBJ2-6; D call uncertain. This CDR3 is 15 amino acids long. CDR1 LNHDA and CDR2 SQIVND come from the germline V gene (reference sequence). V was clipped by 3 bases and J by 0 bases, with 6 bases between them. For the CDR3, the DNA is TGTGCCAGTAGTATCCAGTCCTCTGGGGCCAACGTCCTGACTTTC. Amino acids: CASSIQSSGANVLTF.

This clone was detected ten times or more. V is TRBV25-1 and J is TRBJ2-7; no definite D call. The CDR3 totals 12 residues. V was cut by 4 bases and J by 4 bases, with 8 bases left in between. In germline, CDR1 is MGHDK, CDR2 SYGVNS. The CDR3 nucleotides read TGTGCCAGCAGTGCCCAGAATTACGAGCAGTACTTC. It is translated as CASSAQNYEQYF.

A single count supports this clone. V gene TRBV18 combines with J gene TRBJ1-1, with D hard to call. The germline V and J ends were trimmed by 8 bases and 0 bases, with 13 bases remaining between them. Germline CDR1 reads KGHSH; CDR2 reads LQKENI. CDR3 length: 14 residues. CDR3 bases: TGTGCCAGCCTCGGACCGTCTATGAACACTGAAGCTTTCTTT. Its translation: CASLGPSMNTEAFF.

The rearrangement uses TRBV28 and TRBJ1-2; 9 bases match TRBD1. The V gene end was trimmed by 8 bases and the J gene end by 4 bases; junction bases not matched to a gene: 2. The CDR3 sequence is 12 residues long. Germline V lookup: CDR1 MDHEN, CDR2 SYDVKM. For the CDR3, the DNA is TGTGCCAGCCGGGACAGGGTCTATGGCTACACCTTC. Translation gives CASRDRVYGYTF.

Only one count was recorded for this clone. The chain joins TRBV6-5 to TRBJ1-6, with 7 bases matching TRBD1. The V gene end was trimmed by 10 bases and the J gene end by 8 bases; junction bases not matched to a gene: 5. This CDR3 has 12 residues. Germline CDR1 and CDR2: MNHEY and SVGAGI. In DNA form, the CDR3 reads TGTGCCATTCGGCAGGGGGATTCACCCCTCCACTTT. It codes for CAIRQGDSPLHF.

J is TRBJ2-7 and V is TRBV29-1; 7 bases agree with TRBD2. CDR1 and CDR2 (germline): SQVTM, ANQGSEA. The CDR3 has 12 residues. Trimming removed 5 bases from V and 3 bases from J; junction bases left unmatched: 4. CDR3 amino acids: CSVLLANYEQYF. CDR3 nucleotide sequence: TGCAGCGTTCTACTAGCGAACTACGAGCAGTACTTC.

This chain uses TRBV25-1 with TRBJ2-3; tentatively, D is TRBD2 (5 bases). Per the germline V gene, CDR1 is MGHDK and CDR2 is SYGVNS. Trimming took off 2 bases at V and 9 bases at J, with 12 bases between the two ends. The CDR3 totals 13 residues. The CDR3 spells CASSEDFGETQYF. The DNA for the CDR3 is TGTGCCAGCAGTGAAGATTTCGGGGAAACGCAGTATTTT.

The V call is TRBV30, the J call TRBJ2-7; D could derive from TRBD1 or TRBD2 (5 bases each). CDR1 is GTSNPN and CDR2 is SVGIG in the germline V gene (reference sequence). The CDR3 length is 15 residues. V dropped 1 base and J dropped 0 bases, with 13 bases sitting between them. The CDR3 region has the DNA TGTGCCTGGAGTGGGGGGACGAGGAGCTCCTACGAGCAGTACTTC. This gives the protein CAWSGGTRSSYEQYF.

The chain combines TRBV10-2 with TRBJ1-1; no reliable D call. This CDR3 is built from 12 residues. Germline V gene lookup returns CDR1 WSHSY and CDR2 SAAADI. V was trimmed by 3 bases and J by 7 bases, leaving 9 bases between them. The CDR3 reads CASSDGGFEAFF. The CDR3 DNA follows: TGCGCCAGCAGTGACGGTGGTTTTGAAGCTTTCTTT.

The chain recombines TRBV6-4 with TRBJ2-6; D unresolved. CDR3 size: 16 residues. The V end was cut by 0 bases, the J end by 4 bases, with 10 bases between. The V gene's germline CDR1 is MRHNA and CDR2 SNTAGT. In nucleotides, the CDR3 is TGTGCCAGCAGTGACTCGAGAACAGACGGGGCCAACGTCCTGACTTTC. Protein: CASSDSRTDGANVLTF.

The V gene is TRBV6-5, the J gene TRBJ1-1, with D possibly TRBD1 on 6 matching bases. In germline, CDR1 is MNHEY, CDR2 SVGAGI. V shed 5 bases and J shed 8 bases, with 21 bases lying between them. This CDR3 contains 15 residues. This CDR3 reads CASSIQSGAAGEAFF. The CDR3 DNA sequence: TGTGCCAGCAGTATTCAGTCAGGGGCAGCGGGGGAAGCTTTCTTT.

The chain joins TRBV30 to TRBJ1-1, with D tentatively TRBD1 (5 bases). The CDR3 has 12 residues. With 2 bases removed from V and 6 bases from J, the gap between germline ends came to 10 bases. The germline CDR1 and CDR2 sequences are GTSNPN and SVGIG (reference sequence). The CDR3 protein is CAWSRGGAEAFF. CDR3 nucleotide sequence: TGTGCCTGGAGTCGGGGGGGTGCTGAAGCTTTCTTT.

The chain couples TRBV7-7 to TRBJ2-5; D unresolved. CDR1 SSHAT and CDR2 FNYEAQ come from the germline V gene (reference sequence). This CDR3 region has 14 residues. Trimming shortened V by 4 bases and J by 5 bases, and 14 bases separated the two germline ends. The CDR3 nucleotides read TGTGCCAGCAGCTCCCGGGCCCTGGGGGAGACCCAGTACTTC. This translates into CASSSRALGETQYF. Complete variable domain (other parts from reference TRBV7-7 and TRBJ2-5): GAGVSQSPRYKVTKRGQDVTLRCDPISSHATLYWYQQALGQGPEFLTYFNYEAQPDKSGLPSDRFSAERPEGSISTLTIQRTEQRDSAMYRCASSSRALGETQYFGPGTRLLVL.

This clone was counted only a few times. The rearrangement links TRBV7-6 to TRBJ2-7; D is possibly TRBD1 (5 bases). Trimming took off 1 base at V and 1 base at J, with 11 bases between the two ends. The CDR3 runs 15 residues. Germline values: CDR1 SGHVS, CDR2 FNYEAQ. The CDR3: CASSLGSRESYEQYF. CDR3 DNA sequence: TGTGCCAGCAGCTTAGGTTCCAGGGAATCCTACGAGCAGTACTTC. The whole variable domain, filled in from reference TRBV7-6 and TRBJ2-7, reads GAGVSQSPRYKVTKRGQDVALRCDPISGHVSLYWYRQALGQGPEFLTYFNYEAQQDKSGLPNDRFSAERPEGSISTLTIQRTEQRDSAMYRCASSLGSRESYEQYFGPGTRLTVT.

This clone was counted only a few times. The chain couples TRBV5-4 to TRBJ2-7; TRBD2 aligns across 10 bases. This CDR3 is built from 17 residues. Germline V CDR1 and CDR2: SGHNT, YYREEE (reference sequence). V shed 0 bases, J shed 4 bases, and the junction held 10 bases outside the gene matches. The CDR3 coding sequence is TGTGCCAGCAGCTTGGTGAGCCTAGCGGGAGTCTTGTACGAGCAGTACTTC. Encoded protein: CASSLVSLAGVLYEQYF.

This chain joins TRBV30 and TRBJ2-1; 10 nucleotides match TRBD2. The J segment lost 8 bases and the V segment lost 1 base, leaving 8 bases of the junction unmatched. The germline gives CDR1 GTSNPN, CDR2 SVGIG (reference sequence). The CDR3 is made up of 15 amino acids. CDR3 DNA: TGTGCCTGGAGTGGGGGGACTAGCGCTCTGTATGAGCAGTTCTTC. This sequence encodes CAWSGGTSALYEQFF.

The J gene is TRBJ2-5, the V gene TRBV5-1; 7 bases line up with TRBD2. The CDR3 covers 15 residues. J gave up 1 base and V 7 bases, and 10 bases lay outside the gene matches. From germline, CDR1 is SGHRS and CDR2 YFSETQ. In nucleotides, the CDR3 is TGCGCCAGCGAAAGCGGGATCAAAGCCCAAGAGACCCAGTACTTC. This sequence encodes CASESGIKAQETQYF.

The chain recombines TRBV4-2 with TRBJ2-3, with 8 bases fitting TRBD2. J gave up 0 bases and V 0 bases, and 2 bases lay outside the gene matches. This CDR3 spans 16 amino acids. The germline V gene encodes CDR1 LGHNA and CDR2 YNFKEQ. The CDR3 sequence is CASSQESGSSTDTQYF. The CDR3 nucleotides are TGTGCCAGCAGCCAAGAGAGCGGGAGTAGCACAGATACGCAGTATTTT.

The V call is TRBV4-2, the J call TRBJ2-5; D is unresolved. Between the trimmed V and J ends, which lost 1 base and 1 base, there was a span of 13 bases. Per the germline V gene, CDR1 is LGHNA and CDR2 is YNFKEQ. The CDR3 consists of 16 residues. The CDR3 DNA sequence: TGTGCCAGCAGCCAAGTTGAGGCAGCCTTCCAAGAGACCCAGTACTTC. Amino acid sequence: CASSQVEAAFQETQYF.

A few counts support this clone. The rearrangement uses TRBV6-2 or TRBV6-3 and TRBJ2-2; D not certain. The germline V gene has CDR1 MNHEY and CDR2 SVGEGT. Between the trimmed V and J ends, which lost 6 bases and 0 bases, there was a span of 5 bases. The CDR3 is made up of 13 amino acids. CDR3: CASSFSNTGELFF. Here the CDR3 DNA reads TGTGCCAGCAGCTTCTCGAACACCGGGGAGCTGTTTTTT.